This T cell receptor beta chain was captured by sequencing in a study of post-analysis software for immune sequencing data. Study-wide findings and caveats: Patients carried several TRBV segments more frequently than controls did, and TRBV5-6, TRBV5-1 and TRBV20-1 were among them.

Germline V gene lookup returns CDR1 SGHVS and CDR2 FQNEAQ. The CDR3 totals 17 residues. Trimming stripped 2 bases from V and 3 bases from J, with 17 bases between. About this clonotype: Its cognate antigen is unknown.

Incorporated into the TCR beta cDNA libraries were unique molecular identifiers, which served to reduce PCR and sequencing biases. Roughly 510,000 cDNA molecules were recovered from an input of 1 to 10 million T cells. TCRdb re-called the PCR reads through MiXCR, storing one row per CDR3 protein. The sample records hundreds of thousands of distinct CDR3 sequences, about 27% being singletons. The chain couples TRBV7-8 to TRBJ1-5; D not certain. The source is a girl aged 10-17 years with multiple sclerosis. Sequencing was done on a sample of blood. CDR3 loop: CASSLSGSAVTNQPQHF. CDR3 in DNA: TGTGCCAGCAGCTTATCGGGCTCGGCAGTCACCAATCAGCCCCAGCATTTT. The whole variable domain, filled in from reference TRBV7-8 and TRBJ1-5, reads GAGVSQSPRYKVAKRGQDVALRCDPISGHVSLFWYQQALGQGPEFLTYFQNEAQLDKSGLPSDRFFAERPEGSVSTLKIQRTQQEDSAVYLCASSLSGSAVTNQPQHFGDGTRLSIL.